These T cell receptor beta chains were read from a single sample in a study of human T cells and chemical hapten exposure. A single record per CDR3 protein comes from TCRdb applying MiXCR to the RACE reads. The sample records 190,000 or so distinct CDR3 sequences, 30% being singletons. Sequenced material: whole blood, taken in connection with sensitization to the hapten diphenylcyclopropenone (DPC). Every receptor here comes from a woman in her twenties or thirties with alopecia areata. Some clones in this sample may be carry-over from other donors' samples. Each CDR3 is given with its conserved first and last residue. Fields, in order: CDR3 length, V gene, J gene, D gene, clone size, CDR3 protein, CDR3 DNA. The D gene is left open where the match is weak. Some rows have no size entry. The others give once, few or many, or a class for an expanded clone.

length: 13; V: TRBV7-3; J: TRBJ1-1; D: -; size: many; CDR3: CASSTDRNTEAFF; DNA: TGTGCCAGCAGCACAGACAGAAACACTGAAGCTTTCTTT
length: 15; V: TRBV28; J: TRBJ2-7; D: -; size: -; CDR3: CASSWDPRDSYEQYF; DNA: TGTGCCAGCAGTTGGGACCCGCGGGATTCCTACGAGCAGTACTTC
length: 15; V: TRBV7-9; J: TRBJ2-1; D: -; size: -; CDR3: CASSLYEGPYNEQFF; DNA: TGTGCCAGCAGCTTATACGAGGGACCTTACAATGAGCAGTTCTTC
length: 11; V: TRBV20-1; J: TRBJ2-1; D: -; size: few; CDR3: CSASRMAKEFF; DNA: TGCAGTGCTAGTAGGATGGCTAAAGAGTTCTTC
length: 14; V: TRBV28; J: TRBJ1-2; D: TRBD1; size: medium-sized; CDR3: CASSPGTGVYGYTF; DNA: TGTGCCAGCAGTCCCGGGACAGGGGTCTATGGCTACACCTTC
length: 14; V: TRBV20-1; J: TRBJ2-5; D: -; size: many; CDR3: CSAPPAINQETQYF; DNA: TGCAGTGCTCCCCCAGCAATTAACCAAGAGACCCAGTACTTC
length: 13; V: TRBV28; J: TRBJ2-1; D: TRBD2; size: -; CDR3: CASSTGSGNEQFF; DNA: TGTGCCAGCAGTACAGGTAGCGGGAATGAGCAGTTCTTC
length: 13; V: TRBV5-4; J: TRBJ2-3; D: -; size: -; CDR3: CASSTSSTDTQYF; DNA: TGTGCCAGCAGCACTTCTAGCACAGATACGCAGTATTTT
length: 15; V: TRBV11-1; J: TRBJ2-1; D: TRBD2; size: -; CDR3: CASSFVGSGRNEQFF; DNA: TGTGCCAGCAGCTTTGTGGGTAGCGGGAGAAATGAGCAGTTCTTC
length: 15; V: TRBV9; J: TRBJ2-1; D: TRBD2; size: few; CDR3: CASSRGLAGGNEQFF; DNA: TGTGCCAGCAGCAGAGGACTAGCGGGAGGCAATGAGCAGTTCTTC
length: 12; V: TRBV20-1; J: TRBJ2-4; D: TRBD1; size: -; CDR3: CSATGQLTIQYF; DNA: TGCAGTGCCACGGGACAGCTCACCATTCAGTACTTC
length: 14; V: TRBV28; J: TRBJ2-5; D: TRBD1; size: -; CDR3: CASSLDRVLETQYF; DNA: TGTGCCAGCAGCCTCGACAGGGTATTAGAGACCCAGTACTTC
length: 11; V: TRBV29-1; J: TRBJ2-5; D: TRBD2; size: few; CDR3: CSGRSGEAQYF; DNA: TGCAGCGGACGAAGCGGGGAGGCCCAGTACTTC
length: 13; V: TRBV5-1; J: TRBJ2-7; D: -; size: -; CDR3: CASSSDGAYEQYF; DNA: TGCGCCAGCAGCTCGGACGGGGCCTACGAGCAGTACTTC
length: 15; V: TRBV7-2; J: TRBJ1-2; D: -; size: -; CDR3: CASSLGGTGAAGYTF; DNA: TGTGCCAGCAGCCTAGGAGGGACGGGGGCAGCCGGCTACACCTTC
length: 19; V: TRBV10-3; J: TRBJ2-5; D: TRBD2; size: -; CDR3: CAINEGGLCTVIDQETQYF; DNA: TGTGCCATCAATGAGGGAGGGCTATGTACCGTCATCGACCAAGAGACCCAGTACTTC
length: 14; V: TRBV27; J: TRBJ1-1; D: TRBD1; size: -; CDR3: CASSQGALNTEAFF; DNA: TGTGCCAGCAGTCAGGGGGCCCTGAACACTGAAGCTTTCTTT
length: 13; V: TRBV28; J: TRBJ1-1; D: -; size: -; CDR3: CASSSVQGTEAFF; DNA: TGTGCCAGCAGTTCCGTACAGGGAACTGAAGCTTTCTTT
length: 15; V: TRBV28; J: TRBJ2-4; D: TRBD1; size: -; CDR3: CASSPGTVIQNIQYF; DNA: TGTGCCAGCAGCCCCGGGACAGTGATACAAAACATTCAGTACTTC
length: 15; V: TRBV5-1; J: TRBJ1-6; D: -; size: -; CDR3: CASSLSRDRRSPLHF; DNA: TGCGCCAGCAGCTTGTCCAGGGACCGGCGGTCACCCCTCCACTTT
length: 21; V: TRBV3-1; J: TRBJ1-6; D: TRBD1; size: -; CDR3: CASSQDPRRSTGGLSNSPLHF; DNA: TGTGCCAGCAGCCAAGATCCAAGAAGGTCAACAGGGGGTTTGAGTAATTCACCCCTCCACTTT
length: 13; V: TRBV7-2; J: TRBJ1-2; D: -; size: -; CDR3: CASSPQQGDGYTF; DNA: TGTGCCAGCAGCCCCCAACAAGGGGATGGCTACACCTTC
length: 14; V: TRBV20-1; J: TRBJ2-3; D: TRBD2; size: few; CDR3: CSATGTSVADTQYF; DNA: TGCAGTGCTACCGGGACTAGCGTAGCAGATACGCAGTATTTT
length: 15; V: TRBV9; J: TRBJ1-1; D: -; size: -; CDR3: CASSVAAALNTEAFF; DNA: TGTGCCAGCAGCGTAGCGGCAGCCTTGAACACTGAAGCTTTCTTT
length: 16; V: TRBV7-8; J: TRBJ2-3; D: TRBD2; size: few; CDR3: CASSPRTSGVDDTQYF; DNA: TGTGCCAGCAGCCCGAGGACTAGCGGGGTAGATGATACGCAGTATTTT
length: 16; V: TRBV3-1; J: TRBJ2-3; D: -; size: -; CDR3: CASSQEIEVGTDTQYF; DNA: TGTGCCAGCAGCCAAGAAATAGAGGTGGGCACAGATACGCAGTATTTT
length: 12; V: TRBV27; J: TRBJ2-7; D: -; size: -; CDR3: CARTLPRHEQYF; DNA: TGTGCCAGAACGCTTCCTCGTCACGAGCAGTACTTC